Listed here are 15 T cell receptor beta chains from one sample, sequenced in a study of blood T cell repertoires in COVID-19. TCRdb's copy holds only in-frame clones and misses some; the assay was immunoSEQ multiplex PCR. This sample yields 300,000 to 400,000 clones, of which about 89% are seen a single time; approximately 7.8% belongs to the top ten. The sample taken for sequencing was peripheral blood. The origin of the receptors is a woman in her fifties or sixties who had recovered from COVID-19.

V gene TRBV30 combines with J gene TRBJ2-5; 11 bases align to TRBD2. Germline trimming cut 5 bases from V and 5 bases from J; bases unmatched to any gene: 7. CDR1 GTSNPN and CDR2 SVGIG come from the germline V gene (reference sequence). CDR3 length equals 14 residues. This CDR3 is CAWASGRREETQYF. The CDR3 DNA follows: TGTGCCTGGGCTAGCGGGAGGAGGGAGGAGACCCAGTACTTC.

The genes are TRBV6-2 or TRBV6-3 and TRBJ1-2, with 9 bases identical to TRBD1. Trimming removed 4 bases from V and 2 bases from J; junction bases left unmatched: 2. Germline assignment: CDR1 MNHEY and CDR2 SVGEGT. The length of the CDR3 is 14 residues. CDR3 loop: CASSSGTGNYGYTF. The CDR3 nucleotides read TGTGCCAGCAGTTCCGGGACAGGGAACTATGGCTACACCTTC.

Written as DNA, the CDR3 is TGTGCCAGCAGCGCCCAATTCGGCGGGACAGGGGACATAGCCAAAAACATTCAGTACTTC. Encoded protein: CASSAQFGGTGDIAKNIQYF. The chain uses TRBV4-2 and TRBJ2-4; TRBD1 aligns across 10 bases. The ends lost 5 bases at V and 0 bases at J; junction bases unmatched: 16. Per germline, CDR1 LGHNA and CDR2 YNFKEQ. The CDR3 consists of 20 residues.

The chain joins TRBV6-2 or TRBV6-3 to TRBJ1-5; D is unclear. CDR3 length equals 14 residues. The ends were cut back, 5 bases at V and 1 base at J, with 9 bases in the middle. Per germline, CDR1 MNHEY and CDR2 SVGEGT. The CDR3 loop is CASSHLESNQPQHF. In DNA form, the CDR3 reads TGTGCCAGCAGTCACCTCGAGAGCAATCAGCCCCAGCATTTT.

As for this clone: Other DNA variants within this sample encode the same CDR3. The chain carries TRBV7-3 and TRBJ2-2, with D possibly matching TRBD1 (5 bases). CDR3 length equals 15 residues. Between the trimmed V and J ends, which lost 0 bases and 4 bases, there was a span of 9 bases. Germline assignment: CDR1 SGHTA and CDR2 FQGTGA. CDR3 amino acids: CASSLTGQGTGELFF. CDR3 nucleotides: TGTGCCAGCAGCTTAACAGGGCAGGGCACCGGGGAGCTGTTTTTT.

J is TRBJ2-7 and V is TRBV18, with 7 bases fitting TRBD1. The CDR3 has 12 residues. Losses at the gene ends were 4 bases for V and 4 bases for J; bases not matched to a gene: 1. Germline V CDR1 and CDR2: KGHSH, LQKENI. The CDR3 here is CASSQTGYEQYF. CDR3 DNA sequence: TGTGCCAGCTCACAGACAGGGTACGAGCAGTACTTC.

The chain carries TRBV6-5 and TRBJ1-1; 7 positions agree with TRBD1. There are 13 residues in the CDR3. The J segment lost 3 bases and the V segment lost 6 bases, leaving 4 bases of the junction unmatched. Germline lookup yields CDR1 MNHEY and CDR2 SVGAGI. The CDR3 loop reads CASSTTGDTEAFF. The CDR3 region has the DNA TGTGCCAGCAGCACTACAGGGGACACTGAAGCTTTCTTT.

The chain carries TRBV13 and TRBJ1-4; 7 nucleotides match TRBD1. Losses at the gene ends were 7 bases for V and 2 bases for J; bases not matched to a gene: 10. CDR1 is PRHDT, CDR2 FYEKMQ, per germline (reference sequence). This CDR3 has 16 amino acids. This CDR3 is CASNQKQGTTNEKLFF. DNA of the CDR3: TGTGCCAGCAACCAGAAACAGGGGACCACTAATGAAAAACTGTTTTTT.

This chain joins TRBV12-5 and TRBJ1-1; 7 positions match TRBD1. Germline V lookup: CDR1 LGHNT, CDR2 FRNRAP. Germline trimming cut 3 bases from V and 3 bases from J; bases unmatched to any gene: 10. This CDR3 has 16 residues. CDR3 in amino acids: CASGFNLRQGHTEAFF. The CDR3 DNA follows: TGTGCTAGTGGTTTCAACCTGCGACAGGGACACACTGAAGCTTTCTTT.

This sequence joins TRBV7-3 and TRBJ2-3; TRBD2 agrees at 7 bases. Germline lookup yields CDR1 SGHTA and CDR2 FQGTGA. The length of the CDR3 is 14 residues. J lost 4 bases, V lost 4 bases, and 5 bases had no gene match. DNA for the CDR3: TGTGCCAGCAGCTGGGGAGGGGACGCAGATACGCAGTATTTT. Its protein product is CASSWGGDADTQYF.

The gene calls are TRBV7-6 and TRBJ2-7; 8 bases line up with TRBD1. V lost 5 bases, J lost 3 bases, and 9 bases stayed unmatched. The CDR3 has 15 residues. Germline V gene lookup returns CDR1 SGHVS and CDR2 FNYEAQ. This chain's CDR3 is CASSLSTGELYEQYF. CDR3 coding DNA: TGTGCCAGCAGCCTATCGACAGGGGAGCTCTACGAGCAGTACTTC.

V usage is TRBV25-1 and J usage is TRBJ2-5, with D tentatively TRBD1 (6 bases). Germline V gives CDR1 MGHDK, CDR2 SYGVNS. CDR3 length: 13 amino acids. CDR3 DNA: TGTGCTTCGGGACACAACAACGAAGAGACCCAGTACTTC. It specifies CASGHNNEETQYF. The whole variable domain, filled in from reference TRBV25-1 and TRBJ2-5, reads EADIYQTPRYLVIGTGKKITLECSQTMGHDKMYWYQQDPGMELHLIHYSYGVNSTEKGDLSSESTVSRIRTEHFPLTLESARPSHTSQYLCASGHNNEETQYFGPGTRLLVL.

As for this clone: One end of the junction does not line up with germline, which may come from a read error. CDR3 DNA: TGTGCCTGGGGTGTACGGGGGGTTGGGGATACGCAGTATTTT. It encodes CAWGVRGVGDTQYF. The J gene is TRBJ2-3, the V gene TRBV30, with TRBD2 matching 7 bases. There are 14 residues in the CDR3. In germline, CDR1 is GTSNPN, CDR2 SVGIG (reference sequence).

The V call is TRBV25-1, the J call TRBJ1-6; D gene ambiguous. V lost 1 base to trimming and J lost 3 bases, with 13 bases between them. The CDR3 sequence is 17 residues long. Germline V gene data show CDR1 as MGHDK and CDR2 as SYGVNS. Here the CDR3 DNA reads TGTGCCAGCAGTGAATCGGTGAGGCAAATCTATAATTCACCCCTCCACTTT. It codes for CASSESVRQIYNSPLHF. Supplemented by reference TRBV25-1 and TRBJ1-6, the full variable domain reads EADIYQTPRYLVIGTGKKITLECSQTMGHDKMYWYQQDPGMELHLIHYSYGVNSTEKGDLSSESTVSRIRTEHFPLTLESARPSHTSQYLCASSESVRQIYNSPLHFGNGTRLTVT.

The chain combines TRBV28 with TRBJ1-2; D remains ambiguous. The CDR3 runs to 14 residues. V lost 2 bases and J 1 base, leaving 8 bases between the germline ends. CDR1 is MDHEN, CDR2 SYDVKM, per germline. The CDR3 DNA reads TGTGCCAGCAGTTTACTAGACGGTAACTATGGCTACACCTTC. It is translated as CASSLLDGNYGYTF.